These T cell receptor beta chains were read from a single sample in a study of PD-1 blockade in classical Hodgkin lymphoma. Assay used: immunoSEQ multiplex PCR; TCRdb lists only in-frame clones, some missing. The table shows thousands of clones, with 45% to 65% occurring only once. Sequencing used CD8+ T cells from blood, obtained at baseline. The receptors were gathered from a human donor with classical Hodgkin lymphoma. CDR3s include the opening cysteine and the closing phenylalanine or tryptophan. Each record gives: V gene, J gene, clone size, D gene, CDR3 protein, CDR3 DNA. D genes are given only for firm matches. Size is omitted from some rows. Given values are once, few, many or a class for expanded clones.

TRBV7-6,TRBJ2-7,.,.,CASSLQALYEQYF,TGTGCCAGCAGCTTACAAGCGCTTTACGAGCAGTACTTC
TRBV2,TRBJ2-7,.,.,CASSEIRDYEQYF,TGTGCCAGCAGTGAAATCAGGGACTACGAGCAGTACTTC
TRBV10-1,TRBJ1-2,.,.,CASSVLRTYGYTF,TGCGCCAGCAGTGTATTAAGGACCTATGGCTACACCTTC
TRBV4-1,TRBJ2-1,.,TRBD2,CASSPTLTSGKRNEQFF,TGCGCCAGCAGCCCTACCCTTACTAGCGGGAAGAGGAATGAGCAGTTCTTC
TRBV19,TRBJ1-2,medium-sized,.,CASSIDGNGALHGYTF,TGTGCCAGTAGTATAGATGGAAACGGAGCCCTACATGGCTACACCTTC
TRBV19,TRBJ1-1,.,.,CASSLVSRGQNTEAFF,TGTGCCAGCAGCTTAGTCTCTCGGGGACAGAACACTGAAGCTTTCTTT
TRBV4-1,TRBJ1-1,.,.,CASSQEPRGDTEAFF,TGCGCCAGCAGCCAAGAACCCCGGGGGGACACTGAAGCTTTCTTT
TRBV28,TRBJ2-4,.,.,CASSFSIVAKNIQYF,TGTGCCAGCAGTTTTTCCATCGTAGCCAAAAACATTCAGTACTTC
TRBV9,TRBJ1-1,few,.,CASSVEGLNTEAFF,TGTGCCAGCAGCGTAGAAGGATTGAACACTGAAGCTTTCTTT
TRBV7-2,TRBJ2-7,.,TRBD2,CASSLGLAGGYEQYF,TGTGCCAGCAGCTTGGGACTAGCGGGAGGCTACGAGCAGTACTTC
TRBV11-2,TRBJ1-2,.,.,CASSGTWGQGYTF,TGTGCCAGCAGCGGCACCTGGGGGCAAGGCTACACCTTC
TRBV6-1,TRBJ2-7,.,TRBD1,CASRGDRGRIGEQYF,TGTGCCAGCAGGGGGGACAGGGGGCGGATAGGCGAGCAGTACTTC
TRBV2,TRBJ2-7,.,TRBD2,CASGGTSGSYEQYF,TGTGCCAGCGGCGGGACTAGCGGGTCCTACGAGCAGTACTTC
TRBV19,TRBJ1-5,few,TRBD1,CASSRDRGKHQPQHF,TGTGCCAGTAGTCGGGACAGGGGGAAGCATCAGCCCCAGCATTTT
TRBV11-3,TRBJ2-4,.,TRBD1,CASSPGTEKNIQYF,TGTGCCAGCAGCCCTGGGACAGAAAAAAACATTCAGTACTTC
TRBV5-1,TRBJ2-7,.,TRBD1,CASRPGQPSYEQYF,TGCGCCAGCCGTCCGGGACAGCCTTCCTACGAGCAGTACTTC
TRBV7-9,TRBJ2-5,once,TRBD2,CASSLSQASGEETQYF,TGTGCCAGCAGCTTATCCCAAGCTAGCGGAGAAGAGACCCAGTACTTC
TRBV19,TRBJ1-1,.,.,CASQGIMNTEAFF,TGTGCCAGTCAGGGGATCATGAACACTGAAGCTTTCTTT
TRBV28,TRBJ2-7,.,.,CASSPQGNEQYF,TGTGCCAGCAGTCCCCAGGGGAACGAGCAGTACTTC
TRBV15,TRBJ2-7,.,TRBD1,CATSQDRGYEQYF,TGTGCCACCAGTCAGGACAGGGGGTACGAGCAGTACTTC
TRBV7-6,TRBJ1-1,medium-sized,.,CASSRVNTEAFF,TGTGCCAGCAGCCGAGTGAACACTGAAGCTTTCTTT
TRBV4-1,TRBJ2-1,.,.,CASSQALGYNEQFF,TGCGCCAGCAGCCAGGCCCTGGGGTACAATGAGCAGTTCTTC
TRBV2,TRBJ2-7,.,.,CASRVDRTPTYEQYF,TGTGCCAGCAGGGTAGACAGGACACCTACCTACGAGCAGTACTTC
TRBV7-8,TRBJ1-5,.,.,CASSPSTQPQHF,TGTGCCAGCAGCCCCTCCACTCAGCCCCAGCATTTT
TRBV7-9,TRBJ2-7,.,.,CASSGNYEQYF,TGTGCCAGCAGCGGGAACTACGAGCAGTACTTC
TRBV11-2,TRBJ2-1,.,.,CASSFTAALALSYNEQFF,TGTGCCAGCAGCTTTACCGCGGCACTAGCACTATCCTACAATGAGCAGTTCTTC
TRBV5-1,TRBJ1-1,.,.,CASSQTLGPEAFF,TGCGCCAGCAGCCAAACTCTGGGACCTGAAGCTTTCTTT
TRBV7-9,TRBJ1-6,large,.,CASTRPGPLGHSPLHF,TGTGCCAGCACCAGACCGGGACCGCTGGGACATTCACCCCTCCACTTT
TRBV28,TRBJ2-7,.,TRBD1,CASSLTQGQGISEQYF,TGTGCCAGCAGTTTAACTCAGGGACAGGGGATTTCCGAGCAGTACTTC
TRBV5-1,TRBJ2-1,.,.,CASSLEQALSGGNEQFF,TGCGCCAGCAGCTTGGAGCAGGCGTTATCCGGGGGTAATGAGCAGTTCTTC
TRBV5-5,TRBJ2-7,once,.,CASSLEWGSPYEQYF,TGTGCCAGCAGCTTGGAATGGGGCTCCCCCTACGAGCAGTACTTC
TRBV10-3,TRBJ1-3,once,.,CAITDGSPTGVFAIYF,TGTGCCATCACCGATGGAAGCCCGACAGGAGTGTTCGCCATATATTTT
TRBV27,TRBJ2-6,.,.,CASSFFGTGQRVGANVLTF,TGTGCCAGCAGTTTCTTTGGAACTGGGCAGCGCGTTGGGGCCAACGTCCTGACTTTC
TRBV11-2,TRBJ2-1,once,TRBD2,CASSLPTSGRDRNEQFF,TGTGCCAGCAGCTTACCAACTAGCGGGAGGGACCGGAATGAGCAGTTCTTC
TRBV5-4,TRBJ1-2,once,TRBD1,CASSPGTANYGYTF,TGTGCCAGCAGCCCCGGGACAGCTAACTATGGCTACACCTTC
TRBV11-2,TRBJ2-7,.,.,CASSLGSPGYEQYF,TGTGCCAGCAGCCTCGGATCCCCTGGGTACGAGCAGTACTTC
TRBV7-9,TRBJ2-1,.,.,CASSLLGEANEQFF,TGTGCCAGCAGCTTATTGGGGGAAGCCAATGAGCAGTTCTTC
TRBV2,TRBJ2-7,few,TRBD2,CASRSGLAVSYEQYF,TGTGCCAGCAGGTCCGGACTAGCGGTATCCTACGAGCAGTACTTC
TRBV25-1,TRBJ1-1,.,.,CASSELFNTEAFF,TGTGCCAGCAGTGAATTGTTTAACACTGAAGCTTTCTTT
TRBV28,TRBJ1-4,.,.,CASSLGYRVLFF,TGTGCCAGCAGTTTAGGCTACCGGGTACTGTTTTTT
TRBV5-6,TRBJ2-7,.,.,CASSFSQFTYEQYF,TGTGCCAGCAGCTTTTCCCAGTTCACCTACGAGCAGTACTTC
TRBV4-1,TRBJ1-6,.,.,CASSQVSSGNSPLHF,TGCGCCAGCAGCCAAGTTAGCAGCGGGAATTCACCCCTCCACTTT
TRBV11-2,TRBJ2-1,.,TRBD2,CASRDLAGGGNEQFF,TGTGCCAGCAGGGACCTAGCGGGAGGCGGGAATGAGCAGTTCTTC
TRBV7-9,TRBJ1-2,medium-sized,TRBD1,CASSLGTGYNYGYTF,TGTGCCAGCAGCCTCGGGACAGGGTATAACTATGGCTACACCTTC
TRBV7-2,TRBJ1-5,.,.,CASSPGGGNQPQHF,TGTGCCAGCAGCCCGGGCGGGGGCAATCAGCCCCAGCATTTT
TRBV11-2,TRBJ2-7,.,TRBD2,CASTIGTSGYEQYF,TGTGCCAGCACCATCGGGACTAGCGGCTACGAGCAGTACTTC
TRBV6-5,TRBJ2-3,.,TRBD1,CASSYSQGEADTQYF,TGTGCCAGCAGTTACTCACAGGGGGAGGCAGATACGCAGTATTTT
TRBV4-1,TRBJ2-3,.,.,CASSQEAGPRGQYF,TGCGCCAGCAGCCAAGAAGCAGGGCCCCGCGGGCAGTATTTT
TRBV19,TRBJ1-5,few,TRBD1,CASRPGQGNSQPQHF,TGTGCCAGTAGACCGGGACAGGGGAACAGTCAGCCCCAGCATTTT
TRBV27,TRBJ2-3,once,.,CASSFAGARDTQYF,TGTGCCAGCAGTTTCGCCGGGGCTAGAGATACGCAGTATTTT
TRBV2,TRBJ2-1,few,.,CASSEARQGPYNEQFF,TGTGCCAGCAGTGAAGCACGGCAGGGGCCCTACAATGAGCAGTTCTTC
TRBV13,TRBJ1-4,.,.,CASSLDRQREKLFF,TGTGCCAGCAGCTTAGATCGACAGAGAGAAAAACTGTTTTTT
TRBV2,TRBJ1-1,few,TRBD1,CASKGTARETEAFF,TGTGCCAGCAAGGGGACAGCCCGGGAGACTGAAGCTTTCTTT
TRBV5-1,TRBJ2-1,.,.,CASSFGRGPYNEQFF,TGCGCCAGCAGCTTCGGGCGGGGCCCCTACAATGAGCAGTTCTTC
TRBV9,TRBJ2-7,.,TRBD2,CASSEGLAPAYEQYF,TGTGCCAGCAGCGAAGGACTAGCGCCCGCCTACGAGCAGTACTTC
TRBV28,TRBJ1-1,.,TRBD1,CAASQGVGTEAFF,TGTGCCGCAAGCCAGGGGGTGGGTACTGAAGCTTTCTTT
TRBV6-5,TRBJ2-7,.,.,CASSEERTYYEQYF,TGTGCCAGCAGTGAAGAAAGGACATACTACGAGCAGTACTTC
TRBV28,TRBJ1-5,.,.,CASSLVQPNQPQHF,TGTGCCAGCAGTTTGGTACAGCCTAATCAGCCCCAGCATTTT
TRBV2,TRBJ1-3,.,.,CASSERPQSGNTIYF,TGTGCCAGCAGTGAAAGGCCACAGTCTGGAAACACCATATATTTT
TRBV29-1,TRBJ2-7,few,TRBD1,CSGRRQGSDEQYF,TGCAGCGGGCGGCGACAGGGGAGCGACGAGCAGTACTTC